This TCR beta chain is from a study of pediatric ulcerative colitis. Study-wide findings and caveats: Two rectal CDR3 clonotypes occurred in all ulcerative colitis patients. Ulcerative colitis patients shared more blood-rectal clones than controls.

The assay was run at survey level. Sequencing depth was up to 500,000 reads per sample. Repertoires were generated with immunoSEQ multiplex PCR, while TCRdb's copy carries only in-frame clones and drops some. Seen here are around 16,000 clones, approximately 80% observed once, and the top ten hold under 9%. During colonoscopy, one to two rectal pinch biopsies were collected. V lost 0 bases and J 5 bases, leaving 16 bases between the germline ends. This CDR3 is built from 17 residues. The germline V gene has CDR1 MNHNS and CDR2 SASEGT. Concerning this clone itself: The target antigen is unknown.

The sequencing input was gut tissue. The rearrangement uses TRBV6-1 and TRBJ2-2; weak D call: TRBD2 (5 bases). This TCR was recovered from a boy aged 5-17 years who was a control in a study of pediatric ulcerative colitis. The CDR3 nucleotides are TGTGCCAGCAGTGAAGCGCTTCGGGTTAGAGGGACCGGGGAGCTGTTTTTT. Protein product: CASSEALRVRGTGELFF.